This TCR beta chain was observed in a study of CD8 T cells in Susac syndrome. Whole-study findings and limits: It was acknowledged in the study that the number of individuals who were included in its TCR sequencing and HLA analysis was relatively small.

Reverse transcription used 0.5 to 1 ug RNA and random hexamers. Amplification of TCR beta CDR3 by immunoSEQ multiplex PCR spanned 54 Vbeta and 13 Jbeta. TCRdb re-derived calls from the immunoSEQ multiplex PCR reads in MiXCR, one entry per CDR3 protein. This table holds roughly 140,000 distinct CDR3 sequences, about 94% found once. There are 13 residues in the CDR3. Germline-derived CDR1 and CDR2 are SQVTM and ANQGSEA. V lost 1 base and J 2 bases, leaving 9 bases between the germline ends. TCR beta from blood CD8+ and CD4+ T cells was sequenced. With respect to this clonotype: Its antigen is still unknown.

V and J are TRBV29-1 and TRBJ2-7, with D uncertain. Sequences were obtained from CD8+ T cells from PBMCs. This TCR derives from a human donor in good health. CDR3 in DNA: TGCAGCGTTGAAGGGCCCATAGCCTACGAGCAGTACTTC. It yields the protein CSVEGPIAYEQYF.